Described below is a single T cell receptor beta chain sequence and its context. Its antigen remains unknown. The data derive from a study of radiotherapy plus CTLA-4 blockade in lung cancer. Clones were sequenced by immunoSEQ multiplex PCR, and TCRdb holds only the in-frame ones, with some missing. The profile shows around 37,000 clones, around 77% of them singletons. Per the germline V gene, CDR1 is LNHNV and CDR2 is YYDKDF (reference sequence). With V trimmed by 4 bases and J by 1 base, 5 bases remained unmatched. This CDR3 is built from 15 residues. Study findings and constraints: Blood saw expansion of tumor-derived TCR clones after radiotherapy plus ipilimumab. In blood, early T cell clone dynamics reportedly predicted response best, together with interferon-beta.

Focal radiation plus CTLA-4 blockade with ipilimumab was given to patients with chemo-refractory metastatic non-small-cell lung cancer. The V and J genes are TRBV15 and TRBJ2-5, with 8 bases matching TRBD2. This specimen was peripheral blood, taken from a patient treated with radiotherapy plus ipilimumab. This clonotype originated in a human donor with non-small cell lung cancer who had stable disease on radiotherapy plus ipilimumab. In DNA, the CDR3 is TGTGCCACCAGCACCTTTAGCGGGACCCAAGAGACCCAGTACTTC. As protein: CATSTFSGTQETQYF.